This T cell receptor beta chain was identified in a study of blood T cell repertoires in COVID-19 (dated by TCRdb to the early 2020s). For the wider study: Collaborator samples came from the United States, Italy and Spain and covered acute and convalescent phases of COVID-19. A freely available public database, intended as a resource for researchers studying the immune response to SARS-CoV-2, is where the repertoires were released. Deeply sampled blood TCRbeta repertoires from subjects exposed to, actively infected with, or recovered from COVID-19 were included in the dataset. Samples were obtained from the ongoing ImmuneRACE study (first 160 participants) and from about 1,300 subjects provided by 6 global collaborators. The prospective study material was composed of cDNA or gDNA derived from T cells, B-cell-depleted T cells, or PBMCs. Where HLA class I and class II types were available, the types were taken from metadata supplied by the sample provider, not from assay-based typing. The sample metadata nearly always contained a de-identified subject ID, COVID-19 status, age in years and sex.

TCRbeta CDR3 regions were amplified from genomic DNA using the immunoSEQ Assay, a bias-controlled multiplex PCR. The study's own analysis went as follows. Within the assay, amplification of reference gene primers was used to estimate how many nucleated cells each sample contained. Sequence reads were collapsed and filtered to measure the absolute abundance of every unique TCRbeta CDR3 rearrangement. For each sample, productive Simpson clonality was calculated as the square root of Simpson's diversity index across productive rearrangements. What TCRdb holds here is the immuneACCESS table cut down to in-frame rearrangements. Part of the clones is not present; checked against another copy, under half of the missing clones reflect an unresolved V gene, and the others are unexplained. The DNA was the basis for D and trimming; V, J and clone size are from that table. In this sample the table shows roughly 290,000 clones, 80% to 90% of which occur a single time. The top ten clonotypes cover 3.5% to 4.5% of the sample.

The paper as a whole reports these results and caveats: The quantity of clinical and demographic metadata differed by source and by participant and was supplied without curation.

About this clone: Its target antigen remains unknown. Nothing much larger sits one base from this clone, and base qualities are not available.

In the prospective study, participants were about 18 to 100 years old, resided in about two dozen geographic areas of the United States, and were enrolled through a virtual design. In the prospective study, participants were assigned to cohorts based on the clinical history participants reported in a screening survey and a study questionnaire. For ImmuneRACE Cohort 3, a participant was defined as recovered based on two consecutive negative NP/OP PCR tests, clearance by a healthcare professional, or resolution of symptoms. In the prospective study, whole blood, serum and a nasopharyngeal or oropharyngeal swab were collected from each participant by mobile phlebotomists. Participants in the prospective study had the option to provide additional blood draws and questionnaires over a roughly 2-month period. Before DNA extraction, prospective study blood samples were shipped either frozen or at room temperature.

Sequencing input: PBMCs or T cells enriched from blood (not recorded which). The sequence was obtained from a woman in her 30s who had recovered from COVID-19.

CDR3 reads: CASSPPWTASNYGYTF. The DNA is TGTGCCAGCTCACCACCATGGACAGCCTCTAACTATGGCTACACCTTC. The sequence links TRBV18 to TRBJ1-2, with a tentative D gene TRBD1 over 6 matching bases. The trim is 0 bases for V and 0 bases for J, with a gap of 11 bases between the germline ends. The CDR3 goes from the cysteine to the phenylalanine over 16 residues. Only the CDR3 part of the read is kept: 48 bases, read in frame from the first base. Per the germline V gene, KGHSH is the CDR1 and LQKENI is the CDR2.